This TCR beta chain was recorded in a study of response to subunit inactivated influenza vaccine listed by TCRdb under 2018. The study in broad terms: To follow how T cells responded to a trivalent subunit inactivated influenza vaccine, the researchers relied on deep quantitative profiling of the T cell receptor repertoire. Here is what the overall study found, with its caveats: The authors proposed that each seasonal influenza vaccination may bring in only a limited number of new T cells.

Notes on this clonotype: Its antigen target is currently unknown. No base qualities exist here, and no much larger clone lies one base off it.

Receptors were amplified or captured by RT-PCR. Instrument used: Illumina HiSeq 2500. Using fastp at Q25 and MiXCR, TCRdb reprocessed the public reads and kept productive beta chains. For every CDR3 protein sequence, its rows merge into one entry that carries the most common genes and DNA. In this sample the table shows about half a million distinct CDR3 sequences, 7.6% of which occur a single time. The ten largest make up 10% to 15% of the sample. This specimen consisted of PBMCs from blood, obtained about 24 months after vaccination. This TCR was recovered from a man between 50 and 70 years old who received an inactivated influenza vaccine. Donor details come from another sample of the same person, matched by shared clones.

The nucleotide sequence reads as follows: TGTGCCAGCAGCTCAGTAGGGGGTGCCACCTACGAGCAGTACTTC. This translates into CASSSVGGATYEQYF. The rearrangement combines TRBV7-2 with TRBJ2-7; TRBD1 is a weak D gene call, 6 bases matching. From the cysteine through the phenylalanine, the CDR3 covers 15 amino acids. Of all the DNA, just the CDR3 is kept, 45 bases in frame from base 1. At the junction V is shortened by 4 bases and J by 2 bases, with 15 bases in between. From a lookup of the germline V gene, CDR1 and CDR2 are SGHTA and FQGNSA.